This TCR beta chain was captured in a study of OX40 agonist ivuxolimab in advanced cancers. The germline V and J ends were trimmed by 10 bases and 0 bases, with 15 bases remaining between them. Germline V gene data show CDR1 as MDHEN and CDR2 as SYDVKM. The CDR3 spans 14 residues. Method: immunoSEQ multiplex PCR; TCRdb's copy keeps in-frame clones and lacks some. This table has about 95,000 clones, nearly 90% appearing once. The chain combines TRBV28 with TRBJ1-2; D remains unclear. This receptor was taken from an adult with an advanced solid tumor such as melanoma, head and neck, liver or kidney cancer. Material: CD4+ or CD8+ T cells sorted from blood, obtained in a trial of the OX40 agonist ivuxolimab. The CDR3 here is CATTDYRPNYGYTF. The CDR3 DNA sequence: TGTGCCACAACAGATTACCGGCCTAACTATGGCTACACCTTC.